One T cell receptor beta chain is described in this entry. What this receptor recognizes is not known. Base qualities are not provided; no much larger clone lies one nucleotide away. These data originate in a study of blood T cell repertoires in COVID-19 (dated by TCRdb to about 2020). With respect to the entire study: The collaborator samples originated in the United States, Italy and Spain and spanned the acute and convalescent phases of COVID-19. The prospective study material was composed of cDNA or gDNA derived from T cells, B-cell-depleted T cells, or PBMCs. Subjects who had been exposed to COVID-19, were actively infected with it, or had recovered from it provided the deeply sampled blood TCRbeta repertoires that made up the dataset. A freely available public database, intended as a resource for researchers studying the immune response to SARS-CoV-2, is where the repertoires were released. Samples were obtained from the ongoing ImmuneRACE study (first 160 participants) and from about 1,300 subjects provided by 6 global collaborators. Nearly every sample came with metadata listing a de-identified subject ID, COVID-19 status, age in years and sex. Where available, HLA class I and class II types were obtained from metadata supplied by the sample provider rather than from assay-based typing. Results and caveats for the whole study, not just this receptor: Clinical and demographic metadata were provided uncurated, with the amount varying by source and participant.

TCRbeta CDR3 regions were amplified from genomic DNA using the immunoSEQ Assay, a bias-controlled multiplex PCR. Turning to the authors' computational methods: The number of nucleated cells in each sample was estimated from the amplification of reference gene primers within the assay. To quantify the absolute abundance of each unique TCRbeta CDR3 rearrangement, sequence reads were collapsed and filtered. For each sample, productive Simpson clonality was calculated by taking the square root of Simpson's diversity index across productive rearrangements. Sourced from immuneACCESS, this table was stored by TCRdb with only in-frame sequences that have V and J called. A share of the clones is absent; for the studies checked, an unresolved V gene accounts for under half, and the remainder has no known explanation. The V and J calls and clone size are taken from that table; D and trimming were inferred from the DNA. This sample is represented by some 25,000 clones; about nine tenths of them were singletons. Jointly, the top ten make up 7.5% to 8% of the sample.

The CDR3 holds 15 amino acids from the cysteine to the phenylalanine. Of the read, only the CDR3 DNA is kept; its 45 bases are in frame from base 1. The germline V gene sets CDR1 to SNHLY and CDR2 to FYNNEI. The germline V end is reduced by 5 bases and the J end by 4 bases; junction bases left unmatched: 7. Collaborating institutions collected whole blood in K2EDTA tubes following their own protocols. For TCRbeta analysis, collaborators shipped samples as frozen whole blood, isolated PBMCs, or DNA extracted from either of those sample types. Sequenced: peripheral blood. The chain couples TRBV2 to TRBJ2-3; a stretch of 9 junction bases matches TRBD1. This TCR was recovered from a human donor in a cohort sampled during active COVID-19. The CDR3: CASSIQGARPDTQYF. The nucleotides are TGTGCCAGCAGTATACAGGGGGCTCGGCCAGATACGCAGTATTTT.